These T cell receptor beta chains were read from a single sample in a study of beta chain features in type 1 diabetes. The table came from immunoSEQ multiplex PCR; TCRdb's copy has only in-frame clones and leaves some out. The sample records hundreds of thousands of clones, approximately 10% being singletons. Specimen: naive CD4+ T cells from blood. The receptor source for this set is a man younger than 45 with type 1 diabetes. Both conserved end residues are part of each CDR3. D genes are given only for firm matches. Where a row states a size, it is once, few, many or the class of an expanded clone; other rows omit it.

J: TRBJ1-2
D: TRBD1
size: few
V: TRBV5-1
DNA: TGCGCCAGCAGGGGTACGACAGGGAACTATGGCTACACCTTC
CDR3: CASRGTTGNYGYTF

J: TRBJ2-3
D: .
size: .
V: TRBV7-9
DNA: TGTGCCAGCAGTTCGACTAGAGGCACAGATACGCAGTATTTT
CDR3: CASSSTRGTDTQYF

J: TRBJ2-3
D: TRBD2
size: .
V: TRBV7-3
DNA: TGTGCCAGCAGCTCTCACGGGGGGGCCGTAGATACGCAGTATTTT
CDR3: CASSSHGGAVDTQYF

J: TRBJ1-6
D: .
size: .
V: TRBV30
DNA: TGTGCTCGGGGGGGTCCCCATAATTCACCCCTCCACTTT
CDR3: CARGGPHNSPLHF

J: TRBJ1-1
D: .
size: few
V: TRBV5-1
DNA: TGCGCCAGCAGCTTGGGCCCCACCAGCACTGAAGCTTTCTTT
CDR3: CASSLGPTSTEAFF

J: TRBJ1-6
D: .
size: .
V: TRBV19
DNA: TGTGCCAGTCGAGCTCCGCAGGGCTATAATTCACCCCTCCACTTT
CDR3: CASRAPQGYNSPLHF

J: TRBJ2-1
D: .
size: few
V: TRBV4-3
DNA: TGCGCCAGCAGCCCCGGGGTTAGCTCCTACAATGAGCAGTTCTTC
CDR3: CASSPGVSSYNEQFF

J: TRBJ2-7
D: .
size: .
V: TRBV7-9
DNA: TGTGCCAGCAGCCCTTCCTCCTACGAGCAGTACTTC
CDR3: CASSPSSYEQYF

J: TRBJ2-1
D: .
size: few
V: TRBV29-1
DNA: TGCAGCGTTGTAACAGGTTTTGAGCAGTTCTTC
CDR3: CSVVTGFEQFF

J: TRBJ2-1
D: TRBD1
size: few
V: TRBV5-1
DNA: TGCGCCAGCAGCCCGGACAGGGTTGGGGATGAGCAGTTCTTC
CDR3: CASSPDRVGDEQFF

J: TRBJ2-1
D: .
size: .
V: TRBV11-2
DNA: TGTGCCAGCAGCCACATCGGGGGAAGGAAGTTCTTC
CDR3: CASSHIGGRKFF

J: TRBJ2-1
D: .
size: .
V: TRBV5-1
DNA: TGCGCCAGCAGCGCCGACAGGGGAGGGAGTGAGCAGTTCTTC
CDR3: CASSADRGGSEQFF